This T cell receptor (beta chain) was captured in a study of T cell responses to AZD1222 COVID-19 vaccine. General observations from the study: Possibly, clonal diversity was underestimated; donors were largely white British and included more females. Among those given AZD1222, only 6 or 7 were seropositive at baseline. Targeting of unmutated variant regions was reportedly seen in nearly half of spike-specific TCRs.

This clone has more than one count but fewer than ten. Its antigen is as yet unknown. Second doses that came at about 4 or about 12 weeks were put together. Repertoires were generated with immunoSEQ multiplex PCR, while TCRdb's copy carries only in-frame clones and drops some. The data contain under 150,000 clones, around 88% of them seen just once; the ten biggest clones take up approximately 6.5%. With 0 bases removed from V and 3 bases from J, the gap between germline ends came to 18 bases. The CDR3 runs 17 residues. Germline V gene sequence: CDR1 GTSNPN, CDR2 SVGIG (reference sequence). This clonotype was obtained from an adult who received the AZD1222 COVID-19 vaccine. The rearrangement uses TRBV30 and TRBJ1-5; tentatively, D is TRBD1 (6 bases). The sample was peripheral blood, taken 28 days after the second AZD1222 dose. In DNA, the CDR3 is TGTGCCTGGAGTGTTCTACAGGGTAGCGTTTACAATCAGCCCCAGCATTTT. Protein: CAWSVLQGSVYNQPQHF.